This T cell receptor beta chain was sequenced in a study of post-analysis software for immune sequencing data. Study background: The disease courses spanned relapsing-remitting, secondary progressive and progressive-relapsing forms of multiple sclerosis.

Each TCR beta cDNA library carried unique molecular identifiers. TCRdb used MiXCR to reprocess the PCR reads, holding one entry per CDR3 protein. The table lists 750,000 to 900,000 distinct CDR3 sequences, about half of them singletons. The trim removed 3 bases at V and 10 bases at J, leaving 3 bases unmatched. Germline CDR1 reads SGHTA; CDR2 reads FQGTGA. The CDR3 consists of 13 residues. The study, taken as a whole, reports: Compared with controls, patients showed significantly lower normalized Chao1 diversity. The study found TRBV5-6, TRBV5-1 and TRBV20-1 among five or six TRBV segments more frequent in patients than controls.

This clonotype was counted only a few times. What it recognizes is unknown. The chain is built from TRBV7-3 and TRBJ2-1; 10 bases fit TRBD2. The sample taken for sequencing was blood. The TCR sequence derives from a girl between 5 and 17 years old with multiple sclerosis. CDR3 DNA: TGTGCCAGCAGCTTGGGACTAGCGTACGAGCAGTTCTTC. Protein: CASSLGLAYEQFF.